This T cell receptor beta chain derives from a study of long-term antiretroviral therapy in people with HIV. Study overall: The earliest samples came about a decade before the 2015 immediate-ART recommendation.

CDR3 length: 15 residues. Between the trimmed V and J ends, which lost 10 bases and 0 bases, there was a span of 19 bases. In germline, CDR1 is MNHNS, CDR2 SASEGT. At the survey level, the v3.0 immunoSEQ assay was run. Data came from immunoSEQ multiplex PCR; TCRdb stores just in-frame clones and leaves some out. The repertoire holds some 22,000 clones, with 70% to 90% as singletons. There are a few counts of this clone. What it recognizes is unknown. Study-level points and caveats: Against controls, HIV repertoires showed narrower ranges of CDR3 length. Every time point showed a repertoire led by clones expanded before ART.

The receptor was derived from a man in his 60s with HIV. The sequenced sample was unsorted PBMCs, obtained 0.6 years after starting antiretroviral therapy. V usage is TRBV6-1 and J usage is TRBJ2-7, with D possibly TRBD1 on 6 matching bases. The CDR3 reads CAIPSQGDISYEQYF. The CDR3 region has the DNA TGTGCCATTCCGTCTCAAGGGGACATCTCCTACGAGCAGTACTTC.